The 30 T cell receptor beta chains given below trace back to one sample, sequenced in a study of T cell repertoires in cytomegalovirus infection. The antigens for these receptors are not known. TCRdb independently ran MiXCR on the reads; one entry per CDR3 protein. The sample lists around 430,000 distinct CDR3 sequences, about two fifths occurring once. The material was cultured PBMCs, obtained from culture after CMV antigen stimulation. The receptors here all came from a human donor in good health (CMV status not recorded). Some clones in this sample may be carry-over from other donors' samples.

V and J are TRBV20-1 and TRBJ1-4; D might be TRBD1 (5 bases). Trimming cost V 4 bases and J 7 bases, with 16 bases left between them. Germline V gives CDR1 DFQATT, CDR2 SNEGSKA (reference sequence). The CDR3 consists of 14 residues. CDR3 DNA sequence: TGCAGTGCTACGAGACAGTCAAACTCTGAAAAACTGTTTTTT. This encodes CSATRQSNSEKLFF.

This clonotype was observed a few times. The chain links TRBV10-3 to TRBJ2-1, with a possible D match to TRBD1 (6 bases). This CDR3 has 15 residues. Germline CDR1 and CDR2: ENHRY and SYGVKD. The germline V and J ends were trimmed by 3 bases and 3 bases, with 12 bases remaining between them. The CDR3 DNA is TGTGCCATCAGTGATAGGGGGACCATCTACAATGAGCAGTTCTTC. Translated: CAISDRGTIYNEQFF.

On this clonotype itself: Being one base from a much bigger clone, this may be a read error. The chain combines TRBV7-4 with TRBJ1-1; a possible D gene is TRBD1 (6 bases). The V end was cut by 1 base, the J end by 5 bases, with 8 bases between. In germline, CDR1 is SGHVT, CDR2 SQSDAQ. The CDR3 has 13 residues. CDR3 residues: CASSLGGQTEAFF. CDR3 bases: TGTGCCAGCAGCTTAGGGGGGCAGACTGAAGCTTTCTTT.

The chain uses TRBV12-3 or TRBV12-4 and TRBJ1-6; 9 bases align to TRBD1. The CDR3 has 15 amino acids. Trimming at V came to 5 bases and at J to 9 bases, leaving 8 bases not matched to a gene. The CDR3 coding sequence is TGTGCCAGCAGTGGACCGGGACAGGGTTTTTCACCCCTCCACTTT. This encodes CASSGPGQGFSPLHF.

This chain connects TRBV5-1 to TRBJ2-2, with D possibly matching TRBD2 (5 bases). CDR3 size: 15 residues. Germline V gene lookup returns CDR1 SGHRS and CDR2 YFSETQ. The germline V and J ends were trimmed by 4 bases and 6 bases, with 16 bases remaining between them. As DNA, the CDR3 is TGCGCCAGCAGCCTTGGGGTAGCGTCTCCCGGGGAGCTGTTTTTT. It codes for CASSLGVASPGELFF.

Only a few counts were recorded for this clonotype. The gene calls are TRBV7-6 and TRBJ2-2, with 12 positions matching TRBD2. After removal of 1 base from V and 7 bases from J, the junction contained 4 bases not matched to a gene. The germline V gene encodes CDR1 SGHVS and CDR2 FNYEAQ. The CDR3 runs to 16 residues. The CDR3 coding sequence is TGTGCCAGCAGCTTAGGACTAGCGGGAGTGTTCGGGGAGCTGTTTTTT. This translates into CASSLGLAGVFGELFF.

This clonotype has more than one count but fewer than ten. This rearrangement joins TRBV7-6 to TRBJ2-1; possibly TRBD2 for D (6 bases). The ends were cut back, 5 bases at V and 5 bases at J, with 16 bases in the middle. This CDR3 is 15 amino acids long. Germline assignment: CDR1 SGHVS and CDR2 FNYEAQ. The CDR3 region is CASSHGSALNNEQFF. The CDR3 nucleotides are TGTGCCAGCAGCCACGGGAGCGCGCTCAACAATGAGCAGTTCTTC.

The chain combines TRBV7-2 with TRBJ1-5, with D possibly being TRBD1 (5 bases). Trimming took 4 bases from V and 5 from J, leaving 15 bases between them. The CDR3 totals 15 residues. Per the germline V gene, CDR1 is SGHTA and CDR2 is FQGNSA. CDR3 DNA sequence: TGTGCCAGCAGCTCCCGGGGACGGGACTATCAGCCCCAGCATTTT. This codes for CASSSRGRDYQPQHF.

This clonotype has only a few counts. At one end the junction does not follow the germline gene, possibly because of a read error. V is TRBV20-1 and J is TRBJ2-7; 7 positions match TRBD1. Germline V gene data show CDR1 as DFQATT and CDR2 as SNEGSKA (reference sequence). The CDR3 covers 14 residues. The CDR3 region is CSARVPGQLNTVLF. The CDR3 DNA reads as TGCAGTGCTAGAGTACCGGGACAGCTAAATACCGTACTTTTC.

The V call is TRBV7-2, the J call TRBJ1-3; tentative D call: TRBD1 (6 bases). The CDR3 extends over 15 amino acids. The germline gives CDR1 SGHTA, CDR2 FQGNSA. V was shortened by 6 bases and J by 4 bases, with 16 bases between the two germline ends. CDR3 protein: CASRQAGVYGNTIYF. The DNA of the CDR3 is TGTGCCAGCAGACAAGCAGGGGTTTACGGAAACACCATATATTTT.

This clonotype was seen only a few times. This rearrangement joins TRBV6-2 or TRBV6-3 to TRBJ1-1; D unclear. Germline V gene sequence: CDR1 MNHEY, CDR2 SVGEGT. Trimming removed 2 bases at V and 4 bases at J, with 8 bases between. The CDR3 spans 13 residues. CDR3 coding DNA: TGTGCCAGCAGTTACCTTTATACCACTGAAGCTTTCTTT. Translated, it gives CASSYLYTTEAFF.

V gene TRBV27 combines with J gene TRBJ2-1; 11 nucleotides match TRBD2. The CDR3 spans 15 residues. Per germline, CDR1 MNHEY and CDR2 SMNVEV (reference sequence). V lost 4 bases and J lost 5; bases outside the gene matches: 4. CDR3 in amino acids: CASSSLAGGDNEQFF. The CDR3 region has the DNA TGTGCCAGCAGTTCTCTAGCGGGAGGTGACAATGAGCAGTTCTTC.

J is TRBJ1-3 and V is TRBV4-2, with D possibly TRBD1 on 5 matching bases. The germline V gene encodes CDR1 LGHNA and CDR2 YNFKEQ. V dropped 1 base and J dropped 6 bases, with 10 bases sitting between them. The CDR3 loop spans 14 amino acids. CDR3 sequence: CASSQGGGVNTIYF. CDR3 nucleotide sequence: TGTGCCAGCAGCCAAGGGGGGGGGGTAAACACCATATATTTT.

In this sample, this clonotype turned up many times. This rearrangement joins TRBV7-9 to TRBJ1-1; D possibly corresponds to TRBD1 (6 bases). V lost 5 bases and J lost 4, with 11 bases in between. This CDR3 is built from 13 residues. Germline V gene sequence: CDR1 SEHNR, CDR2 FQNEAQ (reference sequence). As DNA, the CDR3 is TGTGCCAGCAGCCTTGGGGGGCCCACTGAAGCTTTCTTT. Its translation is CASSLGGPTEAFF. Full variable domain (remainder filled in from reference TRBV7-9 and TRBJ1-1): DTGVSQNPRHKITKRGQNVTFRCDPISEHNRLYWYRQTLGQGPEFLTYFQNEAQLEKSRLLSDRFSAERPKGSFSTLEIQRTEQGDSAMYLCASSLGGPTEAFFGQGTRLTVV.

The V call is TRBV6-2 or TRBV6-3, the J call TRBJ2-1; D might be TRBD1 (6 bases). Per the germline V gene, CDR1 is MNHEY and CDR2 is SVGEGT. V was clipped by 6 bases and J by 4 bases, with 16 bases between them. There are 15 residues in the CDR3. The CDR3 DNA reads as TGTGCCAGCAGATCGGGACACAAGATATACAATGAGCAGTTCTTC. Translation: CASRSGHKIYNEQFF.

This rearrangement joins TRBV6-6 to TRBJ2-1; 13 nucleotides match TRBD2. This CDR3 has 18 amino acids. V was clipped by 8 bases and J by 5 bases; unmatched bases: 15. CDR1 is MNHNY, CDR2 SVGAGI, per germline (reference sequence). The CDR3 reads CASGPGLAGKRSDNEQFF. Here the CDR3 DNA reads TGTGCCAGCGGACCGGGACTAGCGGGAAAACGTTCGGACAATGAGCAGTTCTTC.

The V call is TRBV20-1, the J call TRBJ1-5; D uncertain. Germline CDR1 is DFQATT and CDR2 is SNEGSKA (reference sequence). The CDR3 runs to 14 residues. V lost 0 bases and J lost 5, with 11 bases in between. The CDR3 DNA reads TGCAGTGCTAGAGATGATCAGGTGCATCAGCCCCAGCATTTT. The encoded protein is CSARDDQVHQPQHF.

The sample holds many counts of this clonotype. This rearrangement joins TRBV7-2 to TRBJ2-2, with TRBD2 identical over 8 bases. Germline V lookup: CDR1 SGHTA, CDR2 FQGNSA. The CDR3 contains 17 residues. Trimming cost V 2 bases and J 1 base; bases outside gene matches: 6. CDR3 region: CASSLNPLAGNTGELFF. CDR3 sequence (DNA): TGTGCCAGCAGCTTAAACCCGCTAGCGGGGAACACCGGGGAGCTGTTTTTT.

This clonotype appeared many times. The V gene is TRBV7-2, the J gene TRBJ2-7; 12 positions match TRBD2. The CDR3 length is 17 residues. Per the germline V gene, CDR1 is SGHTA and CDR2 is FQGNSA. V lost 1 base and J lost 2; bases outside the gene matches: 6. The DNA of the CDR3 is TGTGCCAGCAGCTTAGACCGGACTAGCGGGACTACCTACGAGCAGTACTTC. Its protein product is CASSLDRTSGTTYEQYF.

There are a few counts of this clonotype. The rearrangement joins TRBV12-3 or TRBV12-4 to TRBJ2-2, with 9 bases matching TRBD1. Trimming removed 7 bases from V and 2 bases from J; junction bases left unmatched: 5. The CDR3 has 15 residues. CDR3 protein: CASNTGGANTGELFF. DNA of the CDR3: TGTGCCAGCAATACAGGGGGCGCTAACACCGGGGAGCTGTTTTTT.

The chain carries TRBV4-1 and TRBJ2-1, with D uncertain. The CDR3 is 12 residues long. The V end lost 0 bases, the J end lost 8 bases, and 5 bases lay between the germline ends. Per the germline V gene, CDR1 is MGHRA and CDR2 is YSYEKL. DNA for the CDR3: TGCGCCAGCAGCCAAGAGGTGGATGAGCAGTTCTTC. Protein: CASSQEVDEQFF.

This sequence joins TRBV30 and TRBJ2-1; D is unresolved. Germline V lookup: CDR1 GTSNPN, CDR2 SVGIG (reference sequence). V lost 0 bases and J lost 9, with 12 bases in between. The CDR3 spans 13 residues. The CDR3 spells CAWSVSSVGEQFF. The CDR3 DNA reads as TGTGCCTGGAGTGTAAGTAGTGTCGGTGAGCAGTTCTTC.

This sequence joins TRBV6-2 or TRBV6-3 and TRBJ1-4; D remains unclear. This CDR3 is 14 amino acids long. Germline CDR1 MNHEY, CDR2 SVGEGT. Trimming removed 3 bases at V and 3 bases at J, with 8 bases between. The CDR3 protein is CASSYRTANEKLFF. CDR3 in DNA: TGTGCCAGCAGTTATCGTACGGCTAATGAAAAACTGTTTTTT.

Comments on this clonotype: A much bigger clone sits one base away, suggesting this may be a read error. This CDR3 is CASSLGGSEQFF. The DNA of the CDR3 is TGTGCCAGCAGCTTAGGGGGGAGTGAGCAGTTCTTC. V and J are TRBV7-8 and TRBJ2-1, with D perhaps given as TRBD1 or TRBD2 (5 bases each). CDR3 length equals 12 residues. Looked up from germline, CDR1 is SGHVS and CDR2 is FQNEAQ. The V end lost 1 base, the J end lost 9 bases, and 7 bases lay between the germline ends.

The rearrangement uses TRBV2 and TRBJ2-3; possible D gene TRBD2, 6 bases. The V end was cut by 8 bases, the J end by 2 bases, with 8 bases between. This CDR3 region has 12 residues. Germline assignment: CDR1 SNHLY and CDR2 FYNNEI. CDR3 sequence reads: CASGLHTDTQYF. CDR3 in DNA: TGTGCCAGCGGACTACACACAGATACGCAGTATTTT. Complete variable domain (other parts from reference TRBV2 and TRBJ2-3): EPEVTQTPSHQVTQMGQEVILRCVPISNHLYFYWYRQILGQKVEFLVSFYNNEISEKSEIFDDQFSVERPDGSNFTLKIRSTKLEDSAMYFCASGLHTDTQYFGPGTRLTVL.

Only a few counts were recorded for this clonotype. The gene calls are TRBV11-2 and TRBJ1-1; TRBD1 aligns across 10 bases. With 6 bases clipped from V and 4 bases from J, the junction kept 5 bases outside the gene matches. The CDR3 length is 14 residues. The germline V gene has CDR1 SGHAT and CDR2 FQNNGV. The DNA of the CDR3 is TGTGCCAGCAGGTTTCGGGACAGGGGCACTGAAGCTTTCTTT. Translating it yields CASRFRDRGTEAFF.

The chain couples TRBV2 to TRBJ2-4, with D uncertain. CDR3 size: 13 residues. Trimming cost V 7 bases and J 8 bases, with 15 bases left between them. Germline V gene data show CDR1 as SNHLY and CDR2 as FYNNEI. CDR3 sequence (DNA): TGTGCCAGCAAGGCGGACGGTGGGGACATTCAGTACTTC. This codes for CASKADGGDIQYF.

Ten or more counts support this clonotype. The chain combines TRBV7-6 with TRBJ1-6; D not resolved. V lost 8 bases and J 0 bases, leaving 20 bases between the germline ends. The germline V gene encodes CDR1 SGHVS and CDR2 FNYEAQ. CDR3 length: 18 residues. This chain's CDR3 is CASSQLPAQSSYNSPLHF. The CDR3 coding sequence is TGTGCCAGCTCCCAGCTCCCCGCCCAGAGCTCCTATAATTCACCCCTCCACTTT.

This chain connects TRBV12-3 or TRBV12-4 to TRBJ2-2; D unresolved. Deletions cut 2 bases from V and 0 bases from J, with 13 bases between. CDR3 length: 17 residues. The CDR3 DNA sequence: TGTGCCAGCAGTTTAATTTGGGGAAGAGCGAACACCGGGGAGCTGTTTTTT. Its translation is CASSLIWGRANTGELFF.

This rearrangement joins TRBV30 to TRBJ1-1, with unresolved D. CDR1 and CDR2 (germline): GTSNPN, SVGIG (reference sequence). The CDR3 length is 11 residues. V shed 3 bases and J shed 1 base, with 3 bases lying between them. The CDR3 loop reads CAWSRNTEAFF. The CDR3 nucleotides read TGTGCCTGGAGCAGGAACACTGAAGCTTTCTTT.